This T cell receptor beta chain was sequenced for a study of metastatic and nonmetastatic thyroid tumors. TCRdb ran MiXCR on the PCR reads. The repertoire holds a few thousand clones, with almost 35% as singletons. Every patient underwent thyroid surgery untreated. This clone is deemed large (0.1 to 1%). The length of the CDR3 is 13 residues. Germline lookup yields CDR1 WNHNN and CDR2 SYGVQD (reference sequence). Trimming left V 3 bases short and J 5 bases short, with 7 bases between. The rearrangement links TRBV10-1 to TRBJ1-4; no firm D call. This receptor was obtained from a male donor with papillary thyroid cancer or a benign thyroid nodule (not recorded which). Some clones in this sample may be carry-over from other donors' samples. Sequencing was carried out using adjacent normal tissue. CDR3 protein: CASSEDGNEKLFF. CDR3 nucleotide sequence: TGCGCCAGCAGTGAAGACGGCAATGAAAAACTGTTTTTT.